This TCR beta chain was sequenced during a study of spatial heterogeneity in lung cancer. Findings of the study overall: The number of expanded tumor alpha and beta chains correlated with mutation number.

The time point was: sample taken at primary tumor resection. The authors sequenced whole RNA from tumor, nontumor lung or frozen PBMC without sorting. TCRdb passed the 5' RACE reads through MiXCR, listing each CDR3 protein once. Seen here are roughly 20,000 distinct CDR3 sequences, 2.8% observed once, and the top ten hold under 8%. Germline V lookup: CDR1 SGHVS, CDR2 FQNEAQ. Between the trimmed V and J ends, which lost 5 bases and 3 bases, there was a span of 11 bases. This CDR3 is 13 amino acids long. This clonotype was found many times. Its matching antigen is unknown. This clonotype was obtained from a male donor with early-stage non-small cell lung cancer. The V call is TRBV7-8, the J call TRBJ2-7, with D perhaps TRBD1 (6 bases). Sequencing was performed on lung tumor tissue, taken at surgery. The CDR3 coding sequence is TGTGCCAGCAGCCCCGGGACACTCTACGAGCAGTACTTC. Its protein product is CASSPGTLYEQYF.